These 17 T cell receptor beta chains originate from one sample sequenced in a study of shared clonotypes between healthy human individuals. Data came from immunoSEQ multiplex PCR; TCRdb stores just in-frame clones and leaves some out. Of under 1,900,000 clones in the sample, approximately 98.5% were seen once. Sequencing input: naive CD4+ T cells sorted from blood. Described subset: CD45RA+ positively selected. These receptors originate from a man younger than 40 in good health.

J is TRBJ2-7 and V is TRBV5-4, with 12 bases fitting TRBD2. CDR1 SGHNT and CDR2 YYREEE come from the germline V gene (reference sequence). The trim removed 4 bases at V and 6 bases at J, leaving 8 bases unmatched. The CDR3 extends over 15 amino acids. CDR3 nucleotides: TGTGCCAGCAGCGGAACGGGACTAGCGGGTTCCGAGCAGTACTTC. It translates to CASSGTGLAGSEQYF.

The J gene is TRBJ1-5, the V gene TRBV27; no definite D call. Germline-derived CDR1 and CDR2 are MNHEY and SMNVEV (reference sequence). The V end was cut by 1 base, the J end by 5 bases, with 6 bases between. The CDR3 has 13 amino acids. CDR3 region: CASSLFRDQPQHF. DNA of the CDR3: TGTGCCAGCAGTTTATTCCGGGATCAGCCCCAGCATTTT.

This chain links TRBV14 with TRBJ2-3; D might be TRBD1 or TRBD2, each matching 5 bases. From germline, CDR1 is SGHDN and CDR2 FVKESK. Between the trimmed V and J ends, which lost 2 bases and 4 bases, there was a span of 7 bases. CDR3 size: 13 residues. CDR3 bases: TGTGCCAGCAGCCAACGGGGCGCAGATACGCAGTATTTT. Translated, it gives CASSQRGADTQYF.

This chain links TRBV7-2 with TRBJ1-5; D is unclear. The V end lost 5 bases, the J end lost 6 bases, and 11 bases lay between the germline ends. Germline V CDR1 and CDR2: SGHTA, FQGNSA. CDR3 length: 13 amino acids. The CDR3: CASSPLIGQPQHF. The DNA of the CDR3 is TGTGCCAGCAGCCCCCTGATTGGTCAGCCCCAGCATTTT.

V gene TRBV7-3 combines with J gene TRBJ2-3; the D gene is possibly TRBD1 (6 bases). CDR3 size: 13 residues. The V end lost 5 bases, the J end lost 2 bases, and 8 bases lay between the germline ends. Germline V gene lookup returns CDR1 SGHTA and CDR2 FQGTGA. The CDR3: CASSQGITDTQYF. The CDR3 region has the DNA TGTGCCAGCAGCCAGGGGATCACAGATACGCAGTATTTT.

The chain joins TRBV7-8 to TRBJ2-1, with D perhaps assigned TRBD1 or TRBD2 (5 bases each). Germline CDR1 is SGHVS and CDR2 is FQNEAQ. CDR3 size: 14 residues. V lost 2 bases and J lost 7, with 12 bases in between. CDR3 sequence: CASSLTGAGNEQFF. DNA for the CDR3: TGTGCCAGCAGCTTAACCGGGGCTGGGAATGAGCAGTTCTTC.

CDR3 sequence reads: CASTLDRTSDSNQPQHF. CDR3 coding DNA: TGTGCCAGCACCCTTGATCGGACAAGTGATAGCAATCAGCCCCAGCATTTT. The V and J genes are TRBV9 and TRBJ1-5; perhaps TRBD1 as D (5 bases). Germline CDR1 reads SGDLS; CDR2 reads YYNGEE. The V end lost 6 bases, the J end lost 0 bases, and 19 bases lay between the germline ends. This CDR3 spans 17 amino acids.

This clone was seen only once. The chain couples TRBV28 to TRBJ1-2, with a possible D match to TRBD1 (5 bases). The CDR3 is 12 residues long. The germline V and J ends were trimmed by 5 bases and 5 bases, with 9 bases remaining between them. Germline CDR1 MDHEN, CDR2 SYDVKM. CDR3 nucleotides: TGTGCCAGCAGTCAGCGGGGGTATGGCTACACCTTC. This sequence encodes CASSQRGYGYTF.

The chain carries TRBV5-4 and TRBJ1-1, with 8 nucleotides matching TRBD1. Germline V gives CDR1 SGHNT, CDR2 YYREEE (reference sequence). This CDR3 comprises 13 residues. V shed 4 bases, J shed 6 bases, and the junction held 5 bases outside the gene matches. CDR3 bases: TGTGCCAGCAGCCCAGGGGGCTGGGCTGAAGCTTTCTTT. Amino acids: CASSPGGWAEAFF.

The CDR3 is CASSSEKGARGEKLFF. The CDR3 DNA reads TGTGCCAGCAGTTCAGAGAAGGGGGCGCGGGGTGAAAAACTGTTTTTT. The chain has TRBV28 and TRBJ1-4, with TRBD1 matching 7 bases. V shed 4 bases, J shed 7 bases, and the junction held 12 bases outside the gene matches. The germline V gene has CDR1 MDHEN and CDR2 SYDVKM. The CDR3 contains 16 residues.

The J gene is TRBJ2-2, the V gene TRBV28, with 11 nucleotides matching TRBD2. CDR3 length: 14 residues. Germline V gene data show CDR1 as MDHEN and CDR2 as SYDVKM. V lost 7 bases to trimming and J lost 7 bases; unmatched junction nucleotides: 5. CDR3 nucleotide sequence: TGTGCCAGCATGACTAGCGGGATTGGCGGGGAGCTGTTTTTT. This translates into CASMTSGIGGELFF.

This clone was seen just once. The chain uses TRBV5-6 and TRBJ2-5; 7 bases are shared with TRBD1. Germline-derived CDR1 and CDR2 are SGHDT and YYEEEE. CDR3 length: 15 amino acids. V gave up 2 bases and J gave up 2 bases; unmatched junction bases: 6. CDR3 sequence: CASSFEPGQQETQYF. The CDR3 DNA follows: TGTGCCAGCAGCTTTGAGCCGGGACAGCAAGAGACCCAGTACTTC.

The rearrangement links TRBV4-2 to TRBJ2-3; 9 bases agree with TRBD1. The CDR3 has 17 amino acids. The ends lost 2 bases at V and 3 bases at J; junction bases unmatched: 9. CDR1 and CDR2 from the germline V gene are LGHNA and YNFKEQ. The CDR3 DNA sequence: TGTGCCAGCAGCCAACTCCGGACAGGGGCGATGACAGATACGCAGTATTTT. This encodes CASSQLRTGAMTDTQYF.

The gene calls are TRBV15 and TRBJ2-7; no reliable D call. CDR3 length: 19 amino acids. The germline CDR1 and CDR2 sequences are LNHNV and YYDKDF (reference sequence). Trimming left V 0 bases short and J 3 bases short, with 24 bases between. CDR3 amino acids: CATSRDLSFPTTVNYEQYF. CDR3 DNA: TGTGCCACCAGCAGAGATCTTTCATTCCCGACAACAGTGAACTACGAGCAGTACTTC.

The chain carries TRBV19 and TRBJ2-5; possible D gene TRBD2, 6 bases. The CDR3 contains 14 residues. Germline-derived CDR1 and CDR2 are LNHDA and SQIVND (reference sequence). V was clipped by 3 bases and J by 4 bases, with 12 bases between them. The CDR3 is CASSMVGGTETQYF. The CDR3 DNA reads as TGTGCCAGTAGTATGGTAGGAGGGACAGAGACCCAGTACTTC.

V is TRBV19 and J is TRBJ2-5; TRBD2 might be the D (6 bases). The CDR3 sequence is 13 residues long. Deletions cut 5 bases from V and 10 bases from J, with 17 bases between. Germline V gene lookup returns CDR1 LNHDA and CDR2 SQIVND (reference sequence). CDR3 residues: CASSYGSRRDQYF. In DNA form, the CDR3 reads TGTGCCAGTAGTTACGGGTCCCGGAGGGACCAGTACTTC.

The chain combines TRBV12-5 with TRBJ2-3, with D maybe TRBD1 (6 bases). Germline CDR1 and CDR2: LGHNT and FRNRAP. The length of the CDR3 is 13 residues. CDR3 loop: CASRGTGPDTQYF. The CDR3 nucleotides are TGTGCGAGCCGGGGAACAGGGCCAGATACGCAGTATTTT.